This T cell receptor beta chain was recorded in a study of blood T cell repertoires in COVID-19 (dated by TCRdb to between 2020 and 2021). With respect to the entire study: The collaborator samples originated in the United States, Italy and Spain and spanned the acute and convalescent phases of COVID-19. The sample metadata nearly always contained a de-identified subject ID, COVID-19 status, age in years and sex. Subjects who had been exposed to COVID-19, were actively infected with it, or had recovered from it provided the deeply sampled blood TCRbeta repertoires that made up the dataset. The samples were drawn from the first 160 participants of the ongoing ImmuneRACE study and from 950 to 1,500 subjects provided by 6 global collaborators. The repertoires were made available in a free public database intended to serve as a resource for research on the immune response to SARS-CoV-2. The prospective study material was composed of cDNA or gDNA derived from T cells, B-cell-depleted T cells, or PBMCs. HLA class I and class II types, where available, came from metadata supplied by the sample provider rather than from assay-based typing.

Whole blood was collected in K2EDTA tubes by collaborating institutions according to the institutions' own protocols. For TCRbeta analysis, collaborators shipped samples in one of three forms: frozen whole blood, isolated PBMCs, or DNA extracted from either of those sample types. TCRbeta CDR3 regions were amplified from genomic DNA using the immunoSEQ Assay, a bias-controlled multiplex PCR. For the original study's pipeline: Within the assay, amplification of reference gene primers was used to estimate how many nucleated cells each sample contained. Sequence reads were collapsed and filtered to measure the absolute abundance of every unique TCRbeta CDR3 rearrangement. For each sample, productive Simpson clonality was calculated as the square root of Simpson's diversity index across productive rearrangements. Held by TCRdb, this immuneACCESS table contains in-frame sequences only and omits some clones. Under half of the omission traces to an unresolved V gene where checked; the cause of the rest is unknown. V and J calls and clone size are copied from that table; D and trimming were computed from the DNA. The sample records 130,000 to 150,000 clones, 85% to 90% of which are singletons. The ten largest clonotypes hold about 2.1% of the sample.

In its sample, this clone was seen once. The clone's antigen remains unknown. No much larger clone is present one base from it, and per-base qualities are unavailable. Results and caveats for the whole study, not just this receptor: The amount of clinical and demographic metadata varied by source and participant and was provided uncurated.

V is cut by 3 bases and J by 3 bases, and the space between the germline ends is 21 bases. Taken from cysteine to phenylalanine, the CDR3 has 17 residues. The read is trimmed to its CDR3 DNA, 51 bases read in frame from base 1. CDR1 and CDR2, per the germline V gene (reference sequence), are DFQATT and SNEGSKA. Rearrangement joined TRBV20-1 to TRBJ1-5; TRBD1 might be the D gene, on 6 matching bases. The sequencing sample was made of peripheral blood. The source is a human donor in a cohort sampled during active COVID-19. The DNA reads TGCAGTGCTAGTCCGTACGGACAGTCACCCACCAATCAGCCCCAGCATTTT. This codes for CSASPYGQSPTNQPQHF.